One and the same sample provided the 25 T cell receptor beta chains below, sequenced in a study of Ad26.COV2.S vaccination and SARS-CoV-2 variants. The treatment is: around 19 received Ad26.COV2.S at low or high dose, single or two shots; roughly five received placebo; per-sample allocation not given. It was on day 63 after the first vaccine or placebo injection that samples were taken. Profiling relied on immunoSEQ multiplex PCR, and the TCRdb table lists in-frame clones only, not all of them. The table lists approximately 480,000 clones, around nine tenths of them singletons, with around 13% in the top ten. This sample comprised peripheral blood, obtained in a trial of Ad26.COV2.S vaccine versus placebo. The receptor source for this set is a person between 18 and 60 years old who received the Ad26.COV2.S COVID-19 vaccine or a placebo.

V usage is TRBV27 and J usage is TRBJ1-3; 8 bases line up with TRBD1. V shed 3 bases, J shed 3 bases, and the junction held 4 bases outside the gene matches. Germline values: CDR1 MNHEY, CDR2 SMNVEV (reference sequence). This CDR3 has 15 amino acids. The CDR3 DNA follows: TGTGCCAGCAGTTTTCAGGGGGCGGGTGGAAACACCATATATTTT. The encoded protein is CASSFQGAGGNTIYF.

J is TRBJ2-7 and V is TRBV7-9, with D possibly being TRBD2 (5 bases). Germline CDR1 is SEHNR and CDR2 is FQNEAQ (reference sequence). The CDR3 totals 17 residues. V lost 5 bases, J lost 6 bases, and 26 bases lay in between. CDR3 DNA sequence: TGTGCCAGCAGCGCAACTGACTACCGGGTCTCACGTACCGAGCAGTACTTC. Its translation: CASSATDYRVSRTEQYF.

The table lists this clone with a few counts. The CDR3 DNA reads TGCGCCAGCAGCTTCGCCCATCCTGCCCAGGACGAGCAGTACTTC. Protein product: CASSFAHPAQDEQYF. V and J are TRBV5-1 and TRBJ2-7; D is ambiguous. The CDR3 totals 15 residues. Germline assignment: CDR1 SGHRS and CDR2 YFSETQ. The ends were cut back, 2 bases at V and 5 bases at J, with 17 bases in the middle.

The chain has TRBV7-2 and TRBJ2-2, with D possibly being TRBD2 (6 bases). Germline CDR1 reads SGHTA; CDR2 reads FQGNSA. Trimming took 5 bases from V and 6 from J, leaving 16 bases between them. The CDR3 contains 15 residues. CDR3 coding DNA: TGTGCCAGCAGCCTCTCGGGAGAAACCTCCGGGGAGCTGTTTTTT. It yields the protein CASSLSGETSGELFF. The full variable domain, completed using reference TRBV7-2 and TRBJ2-2, is GAGVSQSPSNKVTEKGKDVELRCDPISGHTALYWYRQSLGQGLEFLIYFQGNSAPDKSGLPSDRFSAERTGGSVSTLTIQRTQQEDSAVYLCASSLSGETSGELFFGEGSRLTVL.

On this clone itself: Other nucleotide sequences from this sample produce the same CDR3. V is TRBV5-1 and J is TRBJ1-6, with D perhaps TRBD1 (6 bases). This CDR3 comprises 14 residues. The germline CDR1 and CDR2 sequences are SGHRS and YFSETQ. The germline V and J ends were trimmed by 0 bases and 5 bases, with 6 bases remaining between them. CDR3 amino acids: CASSLAGDNSPLHF. The CDR3, as DNA: TGCGCCAGCAGCTTGGCAGGGGATAATTCACCCCTCCACTTT.

This clone has only one observation. The V call is TRBV11-3, the J call TRBJ2-7, with a weak D call TRBD2 (5 bases). Germline CDR1 and CDR2: SGHNT and YENEEA. With 1 base removed from V and 5 bases from J, the gap between germline ends came to 15 bases. This CDR3 contains 15 residues. The CDR3 spells CASSLGLGRRDEQYF. In nucleotides, the CDR3 is TGTGCCAGCAGCTTAGGACTGGGGAGACGAGACGAGCAGTACTTC.

The chain is built from TRBV19 and TRBJ2-2; D is unclear. Trimming stripped 2 bases from V and 6 bases from J, with 16 bases between. Looked up from germline, CDR1 is LNHDA and CDR2 is SQIVND (reference sequence). The CDR3 consists of 16 residues. The CDR3 loop is CASSISDVYSPGELFF. CDR3 nucleotides: TGTGCCAGTAGTATATCGGACGTTTACAGTCCCGGGGAGCTGTTTTTT.

On this clone: The same CDR3 also results from other DNA sequences found in this sample. V and J are TRBV5-1 and TRBJ2-2; D gene uncertain. Per the germline V gene, CDR1 is SGHRS and CDR2 is YFSETQ. Trimming shortened V by 0 bases and J by 5 bases, and 5 bases separated the two germline ends. The CDR3 sequence is 13 residues long. CDR3 protein: CASSLEGTGELFF. The CDR3 coding sequence is TGCGCCAGCAGCTTGGAGGGAACCGGGGAGCTGTTTTTT.

In this sample, this clone turned up a few times. V is TRBV6-5 and J is TRBJ2-2, with D hard to call. The germline CDR1 and CDR2 sequences are MNHEY and SVGAGI. V lost 5 bases, J lost 0 bases, and 7 bases lay in between. The CDR3 is 14 amino acids. CDR3: CASSQTTNTGELFF. CDR3 coding DNA: TGTGCCAGCAGTCAAACAACGAACACCGGGGAGCTGTTTTTT.

V gene TRBV18 combines with J gene TRBJ1-2; D remains unclear. This CDR3 spans 11 amino acids. Trimming shortened V by 6 bases and J by 7 bases, and 9 bases separated the two germline ends. CDR1 and CDR2 from the germline V gene are KGHSH and LQKENI. CDR3 nucleotides: TGTGCCAGCTCGGACTCATTTGGCTACACCTTC. Protein sequence: CASSDSFGYTF.

The chain recombines TRBV6-2 or TRBV6-3 with TRBJ1-2; D is uncertain. Germline loops: CDR1 MNHEY, CDR2 SVGEGT. The CDR3 runs 14 residues. V shed 0 bases and J shed 2 bases, with 7 bases lying between them. The CDR3 protein is CASSYSTLNYGYTF. The CDR3 bases are TGTGCCAGCAGTTACTCGACGTTAAACTATGGCTACACCTTC.

This chain links TRBV28 with TRBJ2-3; maybe TRBD2 (5 bases). With 7 bases removed from V and 2 bases from J, the gap between germline ends came to 16 bases. The CDR3 is 15 amino acids. The germline V gene has CDR1 MDHEN and CDR2 SYDVKM. The CDR3 nucleotides read TGTGCCAGCACCCCTCAGGAAGCGGACACAGATACGCAGTATTTT. Its translation: CASTPQEADTDTQYF.

The count of this clone is one. The chain combines TRBV7-2 with TRBJ2-3, with D hard to call. The CDR3 covers 15 residues. V was trimmed by 1 base and J by 3 bases, leaving 11 bases between them. Germline loops: CDR1 SGHTA, CDR2 FQGNSA. This CDR3 is CASSLDGKTTDTQYF. CDR3 nucleotides: TGTGCCAGCAGCTTAGATGGAAAGACTACAGATACGCAGTATTTT. Full variable domain (remainder filled in from reference TRBV7-2 and TRBJ2-3): GAGVSQSPSNKVTEKGKDVELRCDPISGHTALYWYRQSLGQGLEFLIYFQGNSAPDKSGLPSDRFSAERTGGSVSTLTIQRTQQEDSAVYLCASSLDGKTTDTQYFGPGTRLTVL.

This chain links TRBV7-2 with TRBJ2-7, with TRBD2 identical over 9 bases. Looked up from germline, CDR1 is SGHTA and CDR2 is FQGNSA. After removal of 7 bases from V and 3 bases from J, the junction contained 7 bases not matched to a gene. The CDR3 is 14 residues long. The CDR3 region is CASTSLAGNYEQYF. CDR3 sequence (DNA): TGTGCCAGCACCTCCCTAGCGGGGAACTACGAGCAGTACTTC.

J is TRBJ2-1 and V is TRBV27, with D possibly matching TRBD2 (6 bases). Germline values: CDR1 MNHEY, CDR2 SMNVEV (reference sequence). Trimming shortened V by 5 bases and J by 5 bases, and 13 bases separated the two germline ends. CDR3 size: 14 residues. CDR3 sequence reads: CASSRQTRNNEQFF. For the CDR3, the DNA is TGTGCCAGCAGTCGACAGACTAGGAACAATGAGCAGTTCTTC.

V and J are TRBV20-1 and TRBJ1-4, with TRBD1 as a possible D gene (6 bases). V dropped 3 bases and J dropped 7 bases, with 12 bases sitting between them. The CDR3 is 13 amino acids. Germline V gene data show CDR1 as DFQATT and CDR2 as SNEGSKA (reference sequence). The chain's CDR3 is CSASGGRGEKLFF. CDR3 nucleotides: TGCAGTGCTAGTGGGGGGCGGGGTGAAAAACTGTTTTTT.

Note on this clone: The same CDR3 is also encoded by other DNA sequences in this sample. V usage is TRBV5-1 and J usage is TRBJ2-5, with D possibly TRBD1 on 5 matching bases. Germline V gene sequence: CDR1 SGHRS, CDR2 YFSETQ. CDR3 length: 14 amino acids. The V and J ends lost 0 bases and 3 bases respectively, with 9 bases between them. CDR3 region: CASSLAGREETQYF. CDR3 sequence (DNA): TGCGCCAGCAGCTTGGCGGGCAGGGAAGAGACCCAGTACTTC.

V is TRBV6-5 and J is TRBJ2-5, with D perhaps TRBD1 (6 bases). CDR3 length: 15 residues. Germline-derived CDR1 and CDR2 are MNHEY and SVGAGI. V dropped 6 bases and J dropped 2 bases, with 16 bases sitting between them. For the CDR3, the DNA is TGTGCCAGCAGCCCCACCTTGACAGGTCAAGAGACCCAGTACTTC. Its protein is CASSPTLTGQETQYF.

The J gene is TRBJ2-1, the V gene TRBV5-1; 10 bases match TRBD2. The J segment lost 5 bases and the V segment lost 4 bases, leaving 3 bases of the junction unmatched. The CDR3 totals 14 residues. Germline V gene lookup returns CDR1 SGHRS and CDR2 YFSETQ. As DNA, the CDR3 is TGCGCCAGCAGCACTAGCGGGACCCACAATGAGCAGTTCTTC. It yields the protein CASSTSGTHNEQFF. Together with reference TRBV5-1 and TRBJ2-1, the CDR3 gives the full variable domain: KAGVTQTPRYLIKTRGQQVTLSCSPISGHRSVSWYQQTPGQGLQFLFEYFSETQRNKGNFPGRFSGRQFSNSRSEMNVSTLELGDSALYLCASSTSGTHNEQFFGPGTRLTVL.

CDR3: CAISESSGAALGGNEQFF. Here the CDR3 DNA reads TGTGCCATCAGTGAAAGTTCTGGAGCCGCTTTAGGGGGCAATGAGCAGTTCTTC. The chain is built from TRBV10-3 and TRBJ2-1; possible D gene TRBD1, 6 bases. Germline V gene sequence: CDR1 ENHRY, CDR2 SYGVKD. V gave up 3 bases and J gave up 6 bases, with 24 bases separating them. The CDR3 spans 18 residues.

This clone appeared many times. The chain carries TRBV19 and TRBJ1-1; weak D call: TRBD1 (5 bases). V dropped 2 bases and J dropped 5 bases, with 9 bases sitting between them. Germline V lookup: CDR1 LNHDA, CDR2 SQIVND (reference sequence). The CDR3 totals 13 residues. The CDR3 bases are TGTGCCAGTAGTATATTAGGGGTAACTGAAGCTTTCTTT. It translates to CASSILGVTEAFF.

V and J are TRBV2 and TRBJ2-7; unclear D gene. Trimming removed 8 bases at V and 2 bases at J, with 13 bases between. The CDR3 has 13 amino acids. Germline-derived CDR1 and CDR2 are SNHLY and FYNNEI. For the CDR3, the DNA is TGTGCCAGCCGAAAGGAGATACCCTACGAGCAGTACTTC. Protein sequence: CASRKEIPYEQYF. Full variable domain (rest looked up from reference TRBV2 and TRBJ2-7): EPEVTQTPSHQVTQMGQEVILRCVPISNHLYFYWYRQILGQKVEFLVSFYNNEISEKSEIFDDQFSVERPDGSNFTLKIRSTKLEDSAMYFCASRKEIPYEQYFGPGTRLTVT.

The CDR3 spells CASSLGQVNNNEQFF. Written as DNA, the CDR3 is TGCGCCAGCAGCTTGGGACAGGTCAACAACAATGAGCAGTTCTTC. The chain employs TRBV5-1 and TRBJ2-1, with D tentatively TRBD1 (6 bases). CDR1 is SGHRS and CDR2 is YFSETQ in the germline V gene. Trimming shortened V by 0 bases and J by 5 bases, and 12 bases separated the two germline ends. The CDR3 consists of 15 residues.

This chain joins TRBV12-3 or TRBV12-4 and TRBJ2-7; D is perhaps TRBD2 (5 bases). There are 13 residues in the CDR3. The V and J ends lost 4 bases and 7 bases respectively, with 14 bases between them. CDR3 loop: CASSSAGAEEQYF. As DNA, the CDR3 is TGTGCCAGCAGTTCCGCCGGAGCGGAAGAGCAGTACTTC.

V and J are TRBV5-1 and TRBJ2-2, with D hard to call. Germline CDR1 reads SGHRS; CDR2 reads YFSETQ. This CDR3 is 15 amino acids long. V lost 0 bases, J lost 5 bases, and 11 bases lay in between. The CDR3 loop reads CASSLEEAITGELFF. CDR3 in DNA: TGCGCCAGCAGCTTGGAAGAGGCCATAACCGGGGAGCTGTTTTTT.